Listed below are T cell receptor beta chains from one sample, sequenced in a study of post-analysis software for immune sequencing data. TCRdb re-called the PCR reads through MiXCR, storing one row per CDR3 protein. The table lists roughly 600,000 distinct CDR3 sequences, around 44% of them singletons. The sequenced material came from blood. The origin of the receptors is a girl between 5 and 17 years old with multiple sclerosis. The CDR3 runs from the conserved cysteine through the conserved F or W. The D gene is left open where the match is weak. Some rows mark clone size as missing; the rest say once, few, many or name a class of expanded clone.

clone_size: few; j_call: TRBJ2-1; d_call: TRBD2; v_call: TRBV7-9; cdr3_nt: TGTGCCAGCAGCTTGGTTGGCGGGGGGCCACAGTTCTTC; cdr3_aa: CASSLVGGGPQFF
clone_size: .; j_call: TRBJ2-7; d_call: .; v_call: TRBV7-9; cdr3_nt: TGTGCCAGCAGCTTCGTGGGCGGAACCTACGAGCAGTACTTC; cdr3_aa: CASSFVGGTYEQYF
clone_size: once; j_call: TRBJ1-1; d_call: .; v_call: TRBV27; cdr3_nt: TGTGCCAGCAGTTTCGACATGAACACTGAAGCTTTCTTT; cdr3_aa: CASSFDMNTEAFF
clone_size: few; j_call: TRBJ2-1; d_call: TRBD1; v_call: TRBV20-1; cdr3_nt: TGCAGTGCTAGAGATCCTAATGGACAGGGGGGCAATGAGCAGTTCTTC; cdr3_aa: CSARDPNGQGGNEQFF
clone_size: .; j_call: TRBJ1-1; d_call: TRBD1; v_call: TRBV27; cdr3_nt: TGTGCCAGCAGTCAACAGGGGAAAGCTGAAGCTTTCTTT; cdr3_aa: CASSQQGKAEAFF
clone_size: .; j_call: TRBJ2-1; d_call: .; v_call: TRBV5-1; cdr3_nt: TGCGCCAGCAGCTTGGTGGTAGGGGGGTCGAGCTCCTACAATGAGCAGTTCTTC; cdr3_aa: CASSLVVGGSSSYNEQFF
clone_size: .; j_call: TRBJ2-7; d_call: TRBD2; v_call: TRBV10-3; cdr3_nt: TGTGCCATCAGTGGGGGACTAGCGGGGTCCTACGAGCAGTACTTC; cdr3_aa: CAISGGLAGSYEQYF
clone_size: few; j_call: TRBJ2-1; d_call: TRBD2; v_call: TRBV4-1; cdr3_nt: TGCGCCAGCAGCCCTTGGTCTAGCGGGATATATGAGCAGTTCTTC; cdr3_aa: CASSPWSSGIYEQFF
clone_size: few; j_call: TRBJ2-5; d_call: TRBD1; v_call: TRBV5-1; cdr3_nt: TGCGCCAGCAGCACGGGACAGGGACAACAAGAGACCCAGTACTTC; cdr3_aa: CASSTGQGQQETQYF
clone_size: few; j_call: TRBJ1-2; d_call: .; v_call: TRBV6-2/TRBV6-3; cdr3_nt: TGTGCCAGCACCTTGGACGGGGGGTCTGGCTACACCTTC; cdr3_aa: CASTLDGGSGYTF
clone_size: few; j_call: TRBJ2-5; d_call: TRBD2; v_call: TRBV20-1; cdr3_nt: TGCAGTTCGACCCGTAGCGGGAGAGGAGAGACCCAGTACTTC; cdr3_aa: CSSTRSGRGETQYF
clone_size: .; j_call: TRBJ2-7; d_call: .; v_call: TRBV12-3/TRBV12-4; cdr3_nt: TGTGCCAGCAGTTTTGAGGCGGGAAAGTTCTACGAGCAGTACTTC; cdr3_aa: CASSFEAGKFYEQYF
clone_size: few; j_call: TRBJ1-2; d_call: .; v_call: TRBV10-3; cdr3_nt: TGTGCCATCAGTGACGCCTATGGCTACACCTTC; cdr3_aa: CAISDAYGYTF
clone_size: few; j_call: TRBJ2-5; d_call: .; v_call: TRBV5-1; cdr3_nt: TGCGCCTCCAGAAGGGCTAGGCAGACCCAGTACTTC; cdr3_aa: CASRRARQTQYF
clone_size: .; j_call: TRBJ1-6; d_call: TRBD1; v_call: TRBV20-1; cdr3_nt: TGCAGTGCTAGAGATAGAGGACAGGGGACGAATAATTCACCCCTCCACTTT; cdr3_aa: CSARDRGQGTNNSPLHF
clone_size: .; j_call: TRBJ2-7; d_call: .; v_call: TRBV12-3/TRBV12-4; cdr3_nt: TGTGCCAGTACCCCGAGGGCAGGGGTCAACGAGCAGTACTTC; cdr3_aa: CASTPRAGVNEQYF
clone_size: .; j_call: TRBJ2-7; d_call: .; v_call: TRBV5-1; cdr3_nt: TGCGCCAGCAGCTTGGTTGTAGCTTCGGTCGAGCAGTACTTC; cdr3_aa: CASSLVVASVEQYF
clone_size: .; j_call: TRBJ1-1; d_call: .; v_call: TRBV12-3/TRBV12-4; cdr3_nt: TGTGCCAGCAGTAGTTGGGGAGGGATCACTGAAGCTTTCTTT; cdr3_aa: CASSSWGGITEAFF
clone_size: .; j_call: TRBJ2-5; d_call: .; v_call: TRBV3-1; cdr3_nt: TGTGCCAGCAGCCGCAAATCGAGTTTGGCTAGCGCGACCCAGTACTTC; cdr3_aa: CASSRKSSLASATQYF
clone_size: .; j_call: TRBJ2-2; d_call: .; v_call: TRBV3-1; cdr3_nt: TGTGCCAGCAGCCAAGCGACGGGAATTCCCGGGGAGCTGTTTTTT; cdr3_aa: CASSQATGIPGELFF
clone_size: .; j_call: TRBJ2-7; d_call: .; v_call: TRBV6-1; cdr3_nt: TGTGCCAGCACCAGGGCTATCTACGAGCAGTACTTC; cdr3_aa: CASTRAIYEQYF
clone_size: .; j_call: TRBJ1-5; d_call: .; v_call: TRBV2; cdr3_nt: TGTGCCAGCAGTGGAGACTCCTCAGCCCAGCATTTT; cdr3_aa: CASSGDSSAQHF
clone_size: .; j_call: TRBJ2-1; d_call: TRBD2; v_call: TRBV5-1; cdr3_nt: TGCGCCAGCAGCTTGTCGAGCGGGGCCCCCTACAATGAGCAGTTCTTC; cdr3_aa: CASSLSSGAPYNEQFF
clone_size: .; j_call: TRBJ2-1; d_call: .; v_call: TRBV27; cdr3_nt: TGTGCCAGCACGGACGGGGTTGAGCAGTTCTTC; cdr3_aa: CASTDGVEQFF
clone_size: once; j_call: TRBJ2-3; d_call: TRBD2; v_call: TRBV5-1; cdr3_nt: TGCGCCAGCAGTTATCAAGGAGCCGGGACTAGCGTGGATACGCAGTATTTT; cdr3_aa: CASSYQGAGTSVDTQYF
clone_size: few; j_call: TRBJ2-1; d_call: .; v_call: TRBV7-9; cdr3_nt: TGTGCCAGCAGCCCTCTGATCTTATCCTACAATGAGCAGTTCTTC; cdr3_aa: CASSPLILSYNEQFF
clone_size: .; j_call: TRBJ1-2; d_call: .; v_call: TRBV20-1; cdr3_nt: TGCAGTGCTAGAGGGTCCGGTGGCTATGGCTACACCTTC; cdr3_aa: CSARGSGGYGYTF
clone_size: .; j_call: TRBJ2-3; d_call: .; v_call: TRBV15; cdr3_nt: TGTGCCACCAGCAGAGATAGATCTGGAGCAGATACGCAGTATTTT; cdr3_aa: CATSRDRSGADTQYF